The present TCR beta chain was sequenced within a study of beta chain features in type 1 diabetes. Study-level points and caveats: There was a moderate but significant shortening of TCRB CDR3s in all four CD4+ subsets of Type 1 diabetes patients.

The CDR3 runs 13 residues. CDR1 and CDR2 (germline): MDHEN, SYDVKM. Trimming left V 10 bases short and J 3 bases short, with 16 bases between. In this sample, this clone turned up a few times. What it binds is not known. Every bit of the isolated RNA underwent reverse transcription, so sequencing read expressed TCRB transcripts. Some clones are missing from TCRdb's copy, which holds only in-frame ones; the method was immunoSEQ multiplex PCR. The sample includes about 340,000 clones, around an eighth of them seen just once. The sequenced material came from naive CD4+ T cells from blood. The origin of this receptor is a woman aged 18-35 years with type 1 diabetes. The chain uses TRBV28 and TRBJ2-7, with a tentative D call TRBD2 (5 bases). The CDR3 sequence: CATWAGRGYEQYF. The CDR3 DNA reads TGTGCCACTTGGGCAGGACGGGGCTACGAGCAGTACTTC.